This TCR beta chain was observed in a study of radiotherapy plus CTLA-4 blockade in lung cancer. In germline, CDR1 is LNHDA, CDR2 SQIVND (reference sequence). The CDR3 runs 16 residues. V lost 5 bases, J lost 8 bases, and 22 bases lay in between. Repertoires were generated with immunoSEQ multiplex PCR, while TCRdb's copy carries only in-frame clones and drops some. The table lists roughly 130,000 clones, 70% to 90% of them singletons. Receiving focal radiation plus CTLA-4 blockade with ipilimumab were patients who had chemo-refractory metastatic non-small-cell lung cancer. This sample comprised peripheral blood, obtained from a patient treated with radiotherapy plus ipilimumab. This sequence originates from a human donor with non-small cell lung cancer that progressed on radiotherapy plus ipilimumab. The V call is TRBV19, the J call TRBJ2-1; the D gene could be TRBD1 or TRBD2 (5 bases each). The chain's CDR3 is CASSLSPGPGPYEQFF. The CDR3 DNA is TGTGCCAGTAGTCTCTCCCCGGGACCTGGGCCCTATGAGCAGTTCTTC.